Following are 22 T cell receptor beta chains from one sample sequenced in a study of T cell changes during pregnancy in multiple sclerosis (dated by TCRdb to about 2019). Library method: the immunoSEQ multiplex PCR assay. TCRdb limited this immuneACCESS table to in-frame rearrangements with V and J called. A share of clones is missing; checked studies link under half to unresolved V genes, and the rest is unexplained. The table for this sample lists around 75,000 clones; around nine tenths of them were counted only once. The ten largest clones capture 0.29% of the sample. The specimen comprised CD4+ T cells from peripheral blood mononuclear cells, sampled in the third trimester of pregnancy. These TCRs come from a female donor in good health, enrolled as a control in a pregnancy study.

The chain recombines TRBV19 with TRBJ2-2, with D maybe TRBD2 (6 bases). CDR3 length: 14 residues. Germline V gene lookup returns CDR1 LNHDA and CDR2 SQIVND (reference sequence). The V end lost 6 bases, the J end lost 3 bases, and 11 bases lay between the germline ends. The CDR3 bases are TGTGCCAGTAGCAAGGGACTGGACACCGGGGAGCTGTTTTTT. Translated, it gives CASSKGLDTGELFF.

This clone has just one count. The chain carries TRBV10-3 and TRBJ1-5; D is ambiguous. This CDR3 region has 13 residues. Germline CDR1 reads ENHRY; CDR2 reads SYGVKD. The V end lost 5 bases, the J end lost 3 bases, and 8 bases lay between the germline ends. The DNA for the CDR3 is TGTGCCATCAGTAGGACTGACAATCAGCCCCAGCATTTT. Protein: CAISRTDNQPQHF.

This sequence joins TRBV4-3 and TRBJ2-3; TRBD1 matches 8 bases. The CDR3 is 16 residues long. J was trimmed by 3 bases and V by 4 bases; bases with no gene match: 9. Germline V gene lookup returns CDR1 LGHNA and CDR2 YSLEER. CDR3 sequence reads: CASSRTRDRITDTQYF. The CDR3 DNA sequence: TGCGCCAGCAGCCGAACCCGGGACAGGATTACAGATACGCAGTATTTT.

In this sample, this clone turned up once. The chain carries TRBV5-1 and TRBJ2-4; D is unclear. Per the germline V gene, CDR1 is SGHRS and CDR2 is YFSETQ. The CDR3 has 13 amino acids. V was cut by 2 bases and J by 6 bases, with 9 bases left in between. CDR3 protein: CASSFRIGNIQYF. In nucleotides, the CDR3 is TGCGCCAGCAGCTTCCGAATCGGAAACATTCAGTACTTC.

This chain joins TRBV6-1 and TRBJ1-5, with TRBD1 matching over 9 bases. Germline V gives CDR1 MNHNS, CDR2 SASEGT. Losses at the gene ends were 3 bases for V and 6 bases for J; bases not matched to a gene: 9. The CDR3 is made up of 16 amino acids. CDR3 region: CASSDPLDRGGQPQHF. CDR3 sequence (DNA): TGTGCCAGCAGTGACCCCCTAGACAGGGGGGGTCAGCCCCAGCATTTT.

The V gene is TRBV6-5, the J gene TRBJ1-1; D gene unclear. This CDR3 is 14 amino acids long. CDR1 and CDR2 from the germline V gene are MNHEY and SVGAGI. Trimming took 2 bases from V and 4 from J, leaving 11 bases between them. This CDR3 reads CASSYRFGGTEAFF. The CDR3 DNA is TGTGCCAGCAGTTACCGGTTCGGAGGCACTGAAGCTTTCTTT.

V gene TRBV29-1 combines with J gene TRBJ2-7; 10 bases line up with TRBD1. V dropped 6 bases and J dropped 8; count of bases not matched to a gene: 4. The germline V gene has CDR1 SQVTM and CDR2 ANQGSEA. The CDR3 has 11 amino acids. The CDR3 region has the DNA TGCAGCGTGGGGGGACAGGGGAAGCAGTACTTC. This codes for CSVGGQGKQYF.

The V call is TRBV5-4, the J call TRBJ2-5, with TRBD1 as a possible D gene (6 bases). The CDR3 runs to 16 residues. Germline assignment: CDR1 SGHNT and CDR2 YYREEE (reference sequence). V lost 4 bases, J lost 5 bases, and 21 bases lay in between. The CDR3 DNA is TGTGCCAGCAGCCGACCCACTACAGGGTTTAGTGAGACCCAGTACTTC. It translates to CASSRPTTGFSETQYF.

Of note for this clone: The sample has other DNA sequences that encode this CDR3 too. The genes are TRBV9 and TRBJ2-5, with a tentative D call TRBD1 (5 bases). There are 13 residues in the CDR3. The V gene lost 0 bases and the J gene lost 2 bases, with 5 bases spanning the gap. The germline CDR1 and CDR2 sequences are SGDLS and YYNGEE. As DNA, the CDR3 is TGTGCCAGCAGCGTAGGACAGCAAGAGACCCAGTACTTC. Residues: CASSVGQQETQYF. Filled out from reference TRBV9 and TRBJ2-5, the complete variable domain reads DSGVTQTPKHLITATGQRVTLRCSPRSGDLSVYWYQQSLDQGLQFLIQYYNGEERAKGNILERFSAQQFPDLHSELNLSSLELGDSALYFCASSVGQQETQYFGPGTRLLVL.

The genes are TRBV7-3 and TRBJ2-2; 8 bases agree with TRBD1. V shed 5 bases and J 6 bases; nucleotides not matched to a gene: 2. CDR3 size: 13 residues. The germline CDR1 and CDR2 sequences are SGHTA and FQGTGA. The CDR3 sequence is CASSARGPGELFF. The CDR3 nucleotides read TGTGCCAGCAGCGCCAGGGGGCCCGGGGAGCTGTTTTTT.

The CDR3 protein is CASSLESYEQYF. The CDR3 nucleotides read TGTGCCAGCAGCTTAGAGAGCTACGAGCAGTACTTC. The rearrangement joins TRBV7-9 to TRBJ2-5; D uncertain. TRBJ2-7 explains the end of the DNA better; the J call may be wrong. CDR3 length: 12 amino acids. CDR1 is SEHNR and CDR2 is FQNEAQ in the germline V gene (reference sequence).

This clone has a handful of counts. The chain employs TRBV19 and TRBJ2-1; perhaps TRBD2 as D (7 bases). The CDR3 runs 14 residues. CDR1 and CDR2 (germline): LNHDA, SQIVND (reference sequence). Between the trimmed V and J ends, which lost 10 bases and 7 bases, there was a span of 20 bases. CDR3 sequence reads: CATSWRGGGNEQFF. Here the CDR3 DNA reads TGTGCCACCAGTTGGAGGGGGGGTGGGAATGAGCAGTTCTTC.

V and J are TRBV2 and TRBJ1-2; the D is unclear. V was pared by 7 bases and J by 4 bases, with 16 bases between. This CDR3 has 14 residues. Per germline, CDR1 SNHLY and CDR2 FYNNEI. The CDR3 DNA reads TGTGCCAGCACGAAGTCGGGAGCTTCCTATGGCTACACCTTC. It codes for CASTKSGASYGYTF.

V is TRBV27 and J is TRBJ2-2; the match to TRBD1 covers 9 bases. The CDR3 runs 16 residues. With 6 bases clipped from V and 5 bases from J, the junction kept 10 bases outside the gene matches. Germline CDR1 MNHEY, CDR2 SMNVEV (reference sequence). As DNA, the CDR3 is TGTGCCAGCAGCGCTCCCGGGACAGGGCGGACCGGGGAGCTGTTTTTT. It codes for CASSAPGTGRTGELFF.

The CDR3 sequence: CASSQAVENTIYF. CDR3 in DNA: TGCGCCAGCAGCCAAGCGGTCGAGAACACCATATATTTT. The rearrangement joins TRBV4-3 to TRBJ1-3; D ambiguous. V lost 1 base, J lost 7 bases, and 8 bases lay in between. Germline V lookup: CDR1 LGHNA, CDR2 YSLEER. This CDR3 spans 13 amino acids.

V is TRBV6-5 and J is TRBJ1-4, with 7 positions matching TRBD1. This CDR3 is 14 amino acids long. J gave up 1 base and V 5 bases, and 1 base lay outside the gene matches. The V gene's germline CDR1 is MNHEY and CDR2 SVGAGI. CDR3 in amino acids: CASSRQGTNEKLFF. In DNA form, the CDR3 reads TGTGCCAGCAGTCGACAGGGAACTAATGAAAAACTGTTTTTT.

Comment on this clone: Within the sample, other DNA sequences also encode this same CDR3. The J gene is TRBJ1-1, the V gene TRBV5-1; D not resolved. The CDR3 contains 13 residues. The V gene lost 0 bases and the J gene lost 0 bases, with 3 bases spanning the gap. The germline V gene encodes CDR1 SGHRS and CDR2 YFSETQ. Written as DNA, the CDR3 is TGCGCCAGCAGCTTGGCTGTGAACACTGAAGCTTTCTTT. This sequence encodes CASSLAVNTEAFF.

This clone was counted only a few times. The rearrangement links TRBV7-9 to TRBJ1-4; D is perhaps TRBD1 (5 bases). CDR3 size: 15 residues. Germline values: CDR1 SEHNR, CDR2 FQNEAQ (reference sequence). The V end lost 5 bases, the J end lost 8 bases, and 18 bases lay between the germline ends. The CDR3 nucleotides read TGTGCCAGCAGCCGGAGGAGGGGCCTCGGGGAAAAACTGTTTTTT. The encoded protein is CASSRRRGLGEKLFF.

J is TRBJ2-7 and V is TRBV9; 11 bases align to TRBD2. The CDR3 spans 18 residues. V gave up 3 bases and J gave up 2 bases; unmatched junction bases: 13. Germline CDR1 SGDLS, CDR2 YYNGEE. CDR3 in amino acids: CASSGGTSGTSLPYEQYF. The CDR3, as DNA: TGTGCCAGCAGCGGTGGGACTAGCGGAACATCGCTCCCCTACGAGCAGTACTTC.

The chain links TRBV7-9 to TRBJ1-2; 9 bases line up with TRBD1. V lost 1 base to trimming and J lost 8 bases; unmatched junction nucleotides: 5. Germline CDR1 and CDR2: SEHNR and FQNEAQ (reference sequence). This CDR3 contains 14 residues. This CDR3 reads CASSLDVDRGGYTF. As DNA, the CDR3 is TGTGCCAGCAGCTTAGATGTCGACAGGGGGGGCTACACCTTC.

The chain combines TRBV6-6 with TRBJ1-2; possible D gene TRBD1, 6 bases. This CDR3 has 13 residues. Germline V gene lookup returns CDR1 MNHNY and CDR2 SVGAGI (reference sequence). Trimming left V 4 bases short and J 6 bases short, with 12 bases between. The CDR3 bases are TGTGCCAGCAGTTCCAGGGGTGCGGATGGCTACACCTTC. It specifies CASSSRGADGYTF.

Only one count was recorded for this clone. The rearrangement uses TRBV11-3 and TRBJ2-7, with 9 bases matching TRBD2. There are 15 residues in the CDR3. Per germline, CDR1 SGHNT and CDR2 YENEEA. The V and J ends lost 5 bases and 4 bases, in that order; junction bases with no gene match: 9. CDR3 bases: TGTGCCAGCAGCCCTCCGGCGGGGGGGGCTTACGAGCAGTACTTC. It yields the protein CASSPPAGGAYEQYF.